This paragraph reports one T cell receptor (beta chain). What it recognizes is unknown. The read ends 3 residues before the CDR3 terminus; that terminus is restored from the germline J gene. With 3 bases clipped from V and 2 bases from J, the junction kept 2 bases outside the gene matches. Germline V gives CDR1 DFQATT, CDR2 SNEGSKA (reference sequence). The CDR3 is 13 residues long. This sample was included in a study of T cells in women clearing cervical HPV infection. General observations from the study: Effector/memory and HPV-specific T cells were not isolated, and association timing is unknown.

Sequencing was performed with immunoSEQ multiplex PCR; in TCRdb, only in-frame clones are kept and a portion is missing. The repertoire table contains about 23,000 clones. The sequenced sample was blood buffy coat. The chain employs TRBV20-1 and TRBJ1-1, with 8 bases aligning to TRBD1. The origin of this receptor is a woman between 18 and 70 years old with a cervical HPV16 infection that either progressed to CIN3+ or cleared (not recorded which). The CDR3 bases that were read are TGCAGTGCTAGGGGACAGGTAAACACTGAA. Translation: CSARGQVNTE. Given in full, the CDR3 is CSARGQVNTEAFF.